Below, 13 T cell receptor beta chains from the same sample are listed, as sequenced in a study of shared clonotypes between healthy human individuals. Terminally differentiated effector memory CD45RA+ cells were excluded from the naive CD8 cells, which were CD45RO-negative and positively selected for CCR7. TCRdb's table, derived via immunoSEQ multiplex PCR, lists solely in-frame clones and lacks some. The table lists about 800,000 clones, roughly 96% of them singletons. Sequencing was carried out using naive CD8+ T cells sorted from blood. The receptors here all came from a man aged 25-45 years in good health.

J is TRBJ2-4 and V is TRBV2; 10 bases are shared with TRBD1. The CDR3 covers 13 residues. The trim removed 8 bases at V and 5 bases at J, leaving 3 bases unmatched. The germline CDR1 and CDR2 sequences are SNHLY and FYNNEI. DNA for the CDR3: TGTGCCAGCGGACAGGGGGTAGAAAACATTCAGTACTTC. It yields the protein CASGQGVENIQYF.

The rearrangement joins TRBV27 to TRBJ1-1; weak D call: TRBD1 (5 bases). The CDR3 contains 14 residues. Trimming stripped 5 bases from V and 0 bases from J, with 10 bases between. Germline-derived CDR1 and CDR2 are MNHEY and SMNVEV (reference sequence). The CDR3 DNA is TGTGCCAGCAGTGAGGGGAGCATGAACACTGAAGCTTTCTTT. Translated: CASSEGSMNTEAFF.

The rearrangement links TRBV6-5 to TRBJ2-1; D not certain. Germline V gene lookup returns CDR1 MNHEY and CDR2 SVGAGI. This CDR3 has 14 amino acids. V was trimmed by 2 bases and J by 10 bases, leaving 15 bases between them. The CDR3 region has the DNA TGTGCCAGCAGTTACCTTCCCGGAAGCGACGAGCAGTTCTTC. Residues: CASSYLPGSDEQFF.

The chain is built from TRBV19 and TRBJ2-1; 9 bases map to TRBD2. V lost 2 bases to trimming and J lost 7 bases; unmatched junction nucleotides: 6. Germline V gives CDR1 LNHDA, CDR2 SQIVND (reference sequence). This CDR3 has 15 amino acids. In DNA, the CDR3 is TGTGCCAGTAGTATAACCCATACTAGCGGGAATGAGCAGTTCTTC. Encoded protein: CASSITHTSGNEQFF.

This rearrangement joins TRBV19 to TRBJ2-3, with no clear D. Germline V gene sequence: CDR1 LNHDA, CDR2 SQIVND (reference sequence). Trimming removed 4 bases at V and 6 bases at J, with 11 bases between. This CDR3 contains 13 residues. CDR3 region: CASSTIFPDTQYF. The CDR3 nucleotides read TGTGCCAGTAGTACAATCTTTCCCGATACGCAGTATTTT.

The V call is TRBV9, the J call TRBJ2-4; D ambiguous. Trimming took off 3 bases at V and 7 bases at J, with 11 bases between the two ends. Germline V gene sequence: CDR1 SGDLS, CDR2 YYNGEE. CDR3 length: 13 amino acids. This CDR3 is CASSDGNSNIQYF. Written as DNA, the CDR3 is TGTGCCAGCAGCGATGGCAATAGCAACATTCAGTACTTC.

The chain joins TRBV11-2 to TRBJ2-2; 10 nucleotides align to TRBD2. The CDR3 spans 18 residues. Trimming cost V 4 bases and J 4 bases; bases outside gene matches: 12. Germline-derived CDR1 and CDR2 are SGHAT and FQNNGV. CDR3 bases: TGTGCCAGCAGCTCCAGTCTCCCGGGACTAGCGTTCACCGGGGAGCTGTTTTTT. Amino acids: CASSSSLPGLAFTGELFF. Full variable domain (outside the CDR3, taken from reference TRBV11-2 and TRBJ2-2): EAGVAQSPRYKIIEKRQSVAFWCNPISGHATLYWYQQILGQGPKLLIQFQNNGVVDDSQLPKDRFSAERLKGVDSTLKIQPAKLEDSAVYLCASSSSLPGLAFTGELFFGEGSRLTVL.

V usage is TRBV5-1 and J usage is TRBJ2-7, with 7 nucleotides matching TRBD2. Germline trimming cut 2 bases from V and 2 bases from J; bases unmatched to any gene: 4. The CDR3 contains 14 residues. Germline V gene lookup returns CDR1 SGHRS and CDR2 YFSETQ. The DNA of the CDR3 is TGCGCCAGCAGCTTCAGGAGCGGGACCTACGAGCAGTACTTC. As protein: CASSFRSGTYEQYF.

The chain links TRBV27 to TRBJ2-1; perhaps TRBD2 as D (6 bases). The CDR3 has 13 amino acids. Per the germline V gene, CDR1 is MNHEY and CDR2 is SMNVEV (reference sequence). Trimming cost V 5 bases and J 5 bases, with 10 bases left between them. CDR3 nucleotide sequence: TGTGCCAGCAGTGCCATAGCGGACAATGAGCAGTTCTTC. This sequence encodes CASSAIADNEQFF.

V usage is TRBV27 and J usage is TRBJ2-7; 10 bases align to TRBD2. V was clipped by 5 bases and J by 3 bases; unmatched bases: 7. Germline V gene lookup returns CDR1 MNHEY and CDR2 SMNVEV (reference sequence). CDR3 size: 15 residues. For the CDR3, the DNA is TGTGCCAGCAGTCCTCGGGGACTAGCGCACTACGAGCAGTACTTC. Encoded protein: CASSPRGLAHYEQYF.

This chain links TRBV10-3 with TRBJ2-1; the match to TRBD2 covers 7 bases. The ends lost 10 bases at V and 6 bases at J; junction bases unmatched: 9. This CDR3 region has 13 residues. Germline V gene sequence: CDR1 ENHRY, CDR2 SYGVKD. In nucleotides, the CDR3 is TGTGCCACAGGACTAGGAATTCTCAATGAGCAGTTCTTC. Its translation is CATGLGILNEQFF.

The chain employs TRBV30 and TRBJ1-4, with TRBD1 matching 10 bases. Trimming at V came to 0 bases and at J to 7 bases, leaving 8 bases not matched to a gene. The CDR3 has 16 amino acids. Germline V lookup: CDR1 GTSNPN, CDR2 SVGIG (reference sequence). CDR3 coding DNA: TGTGCCTGGAGTGTACCTTGGGACAGGGGACTTGAAAAACTGTTTTTT. Its translation is CAWSVPWDRGLEKLFF.

The V and J genes are TRBV2 and TRBJ2-7; 10 bases line up with TRBD1. Looked up from germline, CDR1 is SNHLY and CDR2 is FYNNEI. CDR3 length equals 14 residues. With V trimmed by 7 bases and J by 3 bases, 6 bases remained unmatched. The CDR3 sequence is CASTKGQGLYEQYF. CDR3 in DNA: TGTGCCAGCACTAAGGGACAGGGGCTCTACGAGCAGTACTTC.